What follows are 13 T cell receptor beta chains derived from one specimen sequenced in a study of OX40 agonist ivuxolimab in advanced cancers. The library was obtained by the immunoSEQ multiplex PCR assay. The immuneACCESS repertoire file appears here via TCRdb, limited to in-frame rearrangements. These files lack a portion of the clones; in checked studies, under half of the deficit traces to unresolved V genes, and the cause of the others is not known. In all, the sample holds tens of thousands of clones, and roughly four fifths of those were seen once. The top ten clones comprise roughly 5% of the sample. The sample here was CD4+ or CD8+ T cells sorted from blood, taken in a trial of the OX40 agonist ivuxolimab. All receptors derive from an adult with an advanced solid tumor such as melanoma, head and neck, liver or kidney cancer.

The rearrangement uses TRBV19 and TRBJ2-1, with a possible D match to TRBD2 (6 bases). V lost 2 bases and J lost 7, with 15 bases in between. The CDR3 totals 15 residues. The germline V gene has CDR1 LNHDA and CDR2 SQIVND (reference sequence). The CDR3 coding sequence is TGTGCCAGTAGTATAAGGGACTTCCTGATTAATGAGCAGTTCTTC. Its protein product is CASSIRDFLINEQFF.

V and J are TRBV13 and TRBJ2-4; the match to TRBD2 covers 8 bases. CDR3 size: 16 residues. Germline V gene data show CDR1 as PRHDT and CDR2 as FYEKMQ (reference sequence). V lost 6 bases to trimming and J lost 6 bases; unmatched junction nucleotides: 13. The CDR3 DNA sequence: TGTGCCAGCAGTCAAAGGCAGCGGGAGCATAGAAACATTCAGTACTTC. Amino acids: CASSQRQREHRNIQYF.

There are a few counts of this clone. The gene calls are TRBV6-5 and TRBJ2-3; TRBD2 agrees at 9 bases. CDR3 length equals 13 residues. CDR1 and CDR2 from the germline V gene are MNHEY and SVGAGI. J gave up 6 bases and V 6 bases, and 4 bases lay outside the gene matches. Here the CDR3 DNA reads TGTGCCAGCAGGCGGGAGGGTGTTGATACGCAGTATTTT. Translated: CASRREGVDTQYF.

The chain combines TRBV4-2 with TRBJ2-5, with D maybe TRBD2 (5 bases). The CDR3 is made up of 15 amino acids. CDR1 LGHNA and CDR2 YNFKEQ come from the germline V gene. V dropped 2 bases and J dropped 3 bases, with 13 bases sitting between them. This CDR3 is CASSQPRGVEETQYF. The DNA for the CDR3 is TGTGCCAGCAGCCAACCCCGGGGTGTAGAAGAGACCCAGTACTTC.

In its sample, this clone was seen a few times. The V call is TRBV19, the J call TRBJ1-4, with D unclear. Germline values: CDR1 LNHDA, CDR2 SQIVND (reference sequence). This CDR3 has 11 residues. The V end was cut by 1 base, the J end by 10 bases, with 4 bases between. The CDR3 loop is CASSIAGKLFF. CDR3 nucleotide sequence: TGTGCCAGTAGTATAGCGGGAAAACTGTTTTTT.

J is TRBJ2-6 and V is TRBV6-1; D remains ambiguous. V dropped 6 bases and J dropped 4 bases, with 10 bases sitting between them. This CDR3 region has 14 residues. The germline CDR1 and CDR2 sequences are MNHNS and SASEGT. CDR3 residues: CASSKLTGANVLTF. CDR3 nucleotides: TGTGCCAGCAGCAAATTAACGGGGGCCAACGTCCTGACTTTC.

The chain carries TRBV5-4 and TRBJ2-2, with D uncertain. CDR3 length equals 15 residues. Trimming took off 1 base at V and 2 bases at J, with 9 bases between the two ends. Germline CDR1 reads SGHNT; CDR2 reads YYREEE (reference sequence). CDR3 in DNA: TGTGCCAGCAGCTTGTACACCTTAAACACCGGGGAGCTGTTTTTT. It codes for CASSLYTLNTGELFF.

The genes are TRBV7-9 and TRBJ2-1; tentative D call: TRBD2 (6 bases). V lost 1 base, J lost 1 base, and 8 bases lay in between. This CDR3 spans 15 amino acids. Germline lookup yields CDR1 SEHNR and CDR2 FQNEAQ (reference sequence). This CDR3 reads CASSLGGGSYNEQFF. The CDR3 nucleotides are TGTGCCAGCAGCTTAGGAGGAGGGTCCTACAATGAGCAGTTCTTC.

J is TRBJ2-1 and V is TRBV11-2, with TRBD2 matching 7 bases. This CDR3 contains 17 residues. J was trimmed by 7 bases and V by 5 bases; bases with no gene match: 17. Germline CDR1 and CDR2: SGHAT and FQNNGV. Here the CDR3 reads CASSPPGLADPRNEQFF. CDR3 bases: TGTGCCAGCAGCCCACCGGGGCTAGCGGACCCGAGGAATGAGCAGTTCTTC.

J is TRBJ2-3 and V is TRBV19; TRBD1 matches 7 bases. In germline, CDR1 is LNHDA, CDR2 SQIVND (reference sequence). The CDR3 is 15 amino acids. The junction had 4 bases not matched to a gene; V was cut back by 1 base and J by 3 bases. Written as DNA, the CDR3 is TGTGCCAGTAGTATAGTCGGGGACAGTACAGATACGCAGTATTTT. It yields the protein CASSIVGDSTDTQYF.

The rearrangement uses TRBV5-5 and TRBJ1-3; 7 positions agree with TRBD1. CDR3 length equals 16 residues. Looked up from germline, CDR1 is SGHKS and CDR2 is YYEKEE (reference sequence). Losses at the gene ends were 0 bases for V and 0 bases for J; bases not matched to a gene: 3. The CDR3 loop is CASSLGTGSSGNTIYF. Written as DNA, the CDR3 is TGTGCCAGCAGCTTGGGGACAGGCAGCTCTGGAAACACCATATATTTT.

This clone was seen only once. The missing conserved phenylalanine or tryptophan at the end of this CDR3 makes a read error likely. The limits of the CDR3 on the DNA are not certain, so only TCRdb's listed CDR3 is given. The chain links TRBV11-3 to TRBJ2-7; TRBD1, as called in the table, went unchecked against the DNA. CDR1 and CDR2 from the germline V gene are SGHNT and YENEEA. The length of the CDR3 is 12 amino acids, counting both ends. The CDR3 is CASIIIAGQPGI.

The rearrangement uses TRBV11-3 and TRBJ2-1, with D perhaps TRBD1 (6 bases). Trimming cost V 1 base and J 7 bases, with 17 bases left between them. Germline-derived CDR1 and CDR2 are SGHNT and YENEEA. The length of the CDR3 is 16 residues. CDR3 coding DNA: TGTGCCAGCAGCTTAGGGGGGCCAGGGTCCGGAAATGAGCAGTTCTTC. Encoded protein: CASSLGGPGSGNEQFF.